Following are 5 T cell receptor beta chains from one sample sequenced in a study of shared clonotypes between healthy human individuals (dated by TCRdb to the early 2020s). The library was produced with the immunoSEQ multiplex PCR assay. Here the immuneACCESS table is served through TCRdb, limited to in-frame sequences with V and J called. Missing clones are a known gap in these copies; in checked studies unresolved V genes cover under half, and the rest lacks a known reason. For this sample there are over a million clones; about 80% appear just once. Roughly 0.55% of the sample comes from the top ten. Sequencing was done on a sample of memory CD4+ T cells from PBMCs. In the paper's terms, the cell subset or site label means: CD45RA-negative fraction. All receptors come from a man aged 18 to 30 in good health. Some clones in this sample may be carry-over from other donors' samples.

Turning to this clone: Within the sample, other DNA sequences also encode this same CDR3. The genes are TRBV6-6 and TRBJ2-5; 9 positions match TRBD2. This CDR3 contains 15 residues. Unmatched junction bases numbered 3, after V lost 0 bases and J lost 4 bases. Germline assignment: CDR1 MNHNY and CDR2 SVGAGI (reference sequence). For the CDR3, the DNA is TGTGCCAGCAGTTACTCTTCACTAGCGGGAGAGACCCAGTACTTC. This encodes CASSYSSLAGETQYF.

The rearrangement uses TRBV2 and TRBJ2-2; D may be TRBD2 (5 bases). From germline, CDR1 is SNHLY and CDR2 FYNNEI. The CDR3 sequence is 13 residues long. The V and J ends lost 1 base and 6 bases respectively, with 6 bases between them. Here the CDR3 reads CASSEGRAGELFF. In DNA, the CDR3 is TGTGCCAGCAGTGAAGGGCGGGCCGGGGAGCTGTTTTTT.

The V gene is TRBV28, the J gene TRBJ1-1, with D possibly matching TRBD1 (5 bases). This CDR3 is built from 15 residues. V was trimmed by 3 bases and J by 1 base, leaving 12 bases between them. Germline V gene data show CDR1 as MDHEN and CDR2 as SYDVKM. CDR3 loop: CASSLGGAANTEAFF. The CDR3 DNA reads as TGTGCCAGCAGTTTGGGAGGGGCAGCGAACACTGAAGCTTTCTTT.

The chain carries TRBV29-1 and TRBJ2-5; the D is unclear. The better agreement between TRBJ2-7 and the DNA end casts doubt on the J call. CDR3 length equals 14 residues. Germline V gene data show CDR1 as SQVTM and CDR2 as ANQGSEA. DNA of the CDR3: TGCAGCGTTGTTGTGGTTTCTAACCCCTACGAGCAGTACTTC. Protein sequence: CSVVVVSNPYEQYF.

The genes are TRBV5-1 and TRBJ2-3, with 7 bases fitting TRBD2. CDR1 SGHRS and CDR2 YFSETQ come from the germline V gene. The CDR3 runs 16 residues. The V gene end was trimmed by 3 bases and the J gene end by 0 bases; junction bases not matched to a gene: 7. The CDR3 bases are TGCGCCAGCAGCTCAGGACTAGTAGACAGCACAGATACGCAGTATTTT. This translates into CASSSGLVDSTDTQYF.